This entry lists 15 T cell receptor beta chains sequenced from one sample in a study of T cell changes during pregnancy in multiple sclerosis. Clones were read by immunoSEQ multiplex PCR, and TCRdb kept only the in-frame ones, dropping some. The table records 75,000 to 80,000 clones, just over 90% of them present only once. The specimen was peripheral blood, collected in the second trimester of pregnancy. The receptor source for this set is a female donor in good health, enrolled as a control in a pregnancy study.

The V and J genes are TRBV7-2 and TRBJ2-5; TRBD2 aligns across 7 bases. Trimming at V came to 2 bases and at J to 2 bases, leaving 11 bases not matched to a gene. Germline CDR1 and CDR2: SGHTA and FQGNSA. The length of the CDR3 is 17 residues. CDR3 residues: CASSLLGGQRGQETQYF. For the CDR3, the DNA is TGTGCCAGCAGCTTATTGGGGGGTCAGCGGGGACAAGAGACCCAGTACTTC.

Only a few counts were recorded for this clone. The chain combines TRBV19 with TRBJ2-7; 10 positions match TRBD1. Per germline, CDR1 LNHDA and CDR2 SQIVND (reference sequence). The length of the CDR3 is 15 residues. Losses at the gene ends were 7 bases for V and 5 bases for J; bases not matched to a gene: 11. CDR3 sequence: CASTNGPGQGNEQYF. The CDR3 nucleotides read TGTGCCAGTACCAACGGCCCGGGACAGGGGAACGAGCAGTACTTC.

This rearrangement joins TRBV5-4 to TRBJ2-5, with 8 positions matching TRBD2. Germline V gene sequence: CDR1 SGHNT, CDR2 YYREEE (reference sequence). With 7 bases clipped from V and 4 bases from J, the junction kept 15 bases outside the gene matches. The CDR3 sequence is 16 residues long. The CDR3 loop is CASSLSGGGRGETQYF. The DNA for the CDR3 is TGTGCCAGCTCCTTATCCGGGGGGGGACGCGGAGAGACCCAGTACTTC.

This chain links TRBV21-1 with TRBJ1-2; the tabulated D call, TRBD1, remains unverified against the DNA. TRBV21-1 is termed a pseudogene. This CDR3 is built from 14 residues. The CDR3 here is CASSRPNRDYGYTF. Here the CDR3 DNA reads TGTGCCAGCAGCAGACCCAACAGGGACTATGGCTACACCTTC.

This clone was counted a few times. The chain recombines TRBV11-3 with TRBJ2-7; 8 bases map to TRBD2. This CDR3 contains 14 residues. Germline CDR1 and CDR2: SGHNT and YENEEA. Trimming took 7 bases from V and 2 from J; bases not matched to a gene: 7. The CDR3 loop reads CASTSAGGAYEQYF. The CDR3 DNA reads as TGTGCCAGCACCTCGGCGGGGGGCGCCTACGAGCAGTACTTC.

This clone was recorded once. The chain links TRBV9 to TRBJ1-2, with D unclear. This CDR3 contains 13 residues. Germline V gives CDR1 SGDLS, CDR2 YYNGEE. The V end lost 1 base, the J end lost 2 bases, and 6 bases lay between the germline ends. In nucleotides, the CDR3 is TGTGCCAGCAGCGTATCGGGGAACTATGGCTACACCTTC. Amino acids: CASSVSGNYGYTF.

The rearrangement joins TRBV4-3 to TRBJ1-2, with D perhaps matching TRBD1 (5 bases). Germline V lookup: CDR1 LGHNA, CDR2 YSLEER. This CDR3 has 15 residues. The V end was cut by 1 base, the J end by 4 bases, with 13 bases between. DNA for the CDR3: TGCGCCAGCAGCCAAGGTGTGGGGGGTAGCTATGGCTACACCTTC. Translating it yields CASSQGVGGSYGYTF.

The chain employs TRBV7-9 and TRBJ2-1; 9 positions match TRBD1. This CDR3 has 16 amino acids. V was clipped by 6 bases and J by 1 base; unmatched bases: 7. The germline CDR1 and CDR2 sequences are SEHNR and FQNEAQ (reference sequence). The CDR3 sequence is CASRPSGTGSYNEQFF. CDR3 nucleotides: TGTGCCAGCAGACCTTCCGGGACAGGGTCCTACAATGAGCAGTTCTTC.

The chain carries TRBV5-1 and TRBJ2-2, with 12 bases matching TRBD1. The germline V gene encodes CDR1 SGHRS and CDR2 YFSETQ. Trimming at V came to 4 bases and at J to 4 bases, leaving 8 bases not matched to a gene. The CDR3 is made up of 17 amino acids. In DNA form, the CDR3 reads TGCGCCAGCAGCCCATCCGGGACAGGGGGCGGCACCGGGGAGCTGTTTTTT. Translating it yields CASSPSGTGGGTGELFF.

V and J are TRBV30 and TRBJ1-2; D is uncertain. Germline loops: CDR1 GTSNPN, CDR2 SVGIG (reference sequence). Between the trimmed V and J ends, which lost 1 base and 4 bases, there was a span of 13 bases. The CDR3 runs 14 residues. The CDR3 region has the DNA TGTGCCTGGAGTGAGGGTGCGGGTGTCTATGGCTACACCTTC. Its protein product is CAWSEGAGVYGYTF.

J is TRBJ1-5 and V is TRBV4-1, with a tentative D call TRBD1 (6 bases). Trimming stripped 1 base from V and 3 bases from J, with 13 bases between. Germline loops: CDR1 MGHRA, CDR2 YSYEKL. The CDR3 length is 16 residues. CDR3 region: CASSQAGAGNNQPQHF. Written as DNA, the CDR3 is TGCGCCAGCAGCCAAGCAGGGGCGGGCAACAATCAGCCCCAGCATTTT.

The chain has TRBV11-3 and TRBJ2-4; 14 bases are a match to TRBD2. The CDR3 runs to 18 residues. J was trimmed by 0 bases and V by 4 bases; bases with no gene match: 5. Germline V lookup: CDR1 SGHNT, CDR2 YENEEA. The CDR3, as DNA: TGTGCCAGCAGCTCCGCCGGGACTAGCGGGGGAGCCAAAAACATTCAGTACTTC. It encodes CASSSAGTSGGAKNIQYF.

This clone was counted only a few times. The genes are TRBV4-1 and TRBJ1-2, with a weak D call TRBD1 (5 bases). The CDR3 spans 14 residues. Germline values: CDR1 MGHRA, CDR2 YSYEKL. V was cut by 0 bases and J by 6 bases, with 11 bases left in between. The CDR3 coding sequence is TGCGCCAGCAGCCAAGATTGGGCCAGGGATGGCTACACCTTC. It yields the protein CASSQDWARDGYTF.

The chain links TRBV5-1 to TRBJ2-4, with 10 bases lining up with TRBD1. V shed 2 bases, J shed 0 bases, and the junction held 2 bases outside the gene matches. The CDR3 has 16 residues. CDR1 is SGHRS, CDR2 YFSETQ, per germline. This CDR3 reads CASSFGTGVAKNIQYF. The DNA of the CDR3 is TGCGCCAGCAGCTTCGGGACAGGGGTAGCCAAAAACATTCAGTACTTC.

This chain uses TRBV5-6 with TRBJ2-1; TRBD2 matches 9 bases. Germline-derived CDR1 and CDR2 are SGHDT and YYEEEE. The CDR3 covers 14 residues. Trimming at V came to 3 bases and at J to 8 bases, leaving 6 bases not matched to a gene. The CDR3 DNA is TGTGCCAGCAGCTGGACTAGCGACCGGTATGAGCAGTTCTTC. Translating it yields CASSWTSDRYEQFF.